Listed below are T cell receptor beta chains from one sample, sequenced in a study of shared clonotypes between healthy human individuals. Repertoires were generated with immunoSEQ multiplex PCR, while TCRdb's copy carries only in-frame clones and drops some. The data hold around 980,000 clones, with roughly 74% observed a single time. Sequencing used memory CD4+ T cells from PBMCs. The receptors here all came from a young man in good health. Some clones in this sample may be carry-over from other donors' samples. Both conserved end residues are trimmed from each CDR3.

V gene	CDR3 protein
TRBV10-1	ASSEGGEQY
TRBV7-3	ASSLEGGNWNEQF
TRBV5-5	ASSLRRGPGEQY
TRBV5-1	ASSLKMTSGTPYEQY
TRBV18	ASSPPGLAEGDEQF
TRBV27	ASSLSPRLAGGPYEQY
TRBV7-9	ASSPLASGLYDEQF
TRBV5-4	ASSLAGVGGPLSQY
TRBV4-1	ASSQGTGFYGYT
TRBV11-2	ASSLIRGRDAGYT
TRBV5-1	ASSFAQETQY
TRBV5-1	ASSKGTGQETQY
TRBV4-2	ASSQGGRAPDTQY
TRBV14	ASSRGTSGAHYEQY
TRBV6-5	ASKPGTISSYEQY
TRBV2	ASSEGQAVEAF
TRBV5-5	ASSLNPSGPPTNEQF
TRBV10-1	ASSDRTGGEETQY
TRBV18	ASSRTQDQPQH
TRBV5-6	ASSLGPRNEKLF
TRBV6-6	ASSLQTTLH
TRBV7-2	ASSLAASGRVNNEQF
TRBV7-8	ASMWFLAGELF
TRBV5-5	ASSWGQMNTEAF
TRBV29-1	SARRGRDTEAF
TRBV10-1	ASSKLTDIAGGLDIQY
TRBV5-6	ASSPGRVTGANVLT
TRBV10-3	AISVRDYEQY
TRBV7-2	ASSLGPYGYT